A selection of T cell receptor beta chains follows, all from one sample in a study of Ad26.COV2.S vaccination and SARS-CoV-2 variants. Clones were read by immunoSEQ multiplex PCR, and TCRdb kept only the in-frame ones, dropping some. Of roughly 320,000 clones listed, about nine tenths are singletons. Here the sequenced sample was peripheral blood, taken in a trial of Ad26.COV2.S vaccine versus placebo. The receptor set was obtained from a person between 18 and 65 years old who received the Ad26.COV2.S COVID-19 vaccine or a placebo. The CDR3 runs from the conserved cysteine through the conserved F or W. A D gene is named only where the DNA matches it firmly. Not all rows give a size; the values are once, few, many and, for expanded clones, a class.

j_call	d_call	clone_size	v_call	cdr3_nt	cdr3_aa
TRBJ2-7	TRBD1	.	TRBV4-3	TGCGCCAGCAGCCAGGGGGACAGAAGCTACGAGCAGTACTTC	CASSQGDRSYEQYF
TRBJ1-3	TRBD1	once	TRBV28	TGTGCCAGCAGTTTCTCGGACAGGGGAAACACCATATATTTT	CASSFSDRGNTIYF
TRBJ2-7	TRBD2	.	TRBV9	TGTGCCAGCAGCGAGGGACTAGGAGCCACCTACGAGCAGTACTTC	CASSEGLGATYEQYF
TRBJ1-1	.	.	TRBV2	TGTGCCAGGGCCTTGACAGGGAACACTGAAGCTTTCTTT	CARALTGNTEAFF
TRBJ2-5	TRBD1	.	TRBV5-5	TGTGCCAGCAGCCCCGGGTTGACAGGGGCCTTTCGAGAGACCCAGTACTTC	CASSPGLTGAFRETQYF
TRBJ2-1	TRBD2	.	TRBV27	TGTGCCAGCAGTCCGTCACTAGCGGGGGAAAGCAATGAGCAGTTCTTC	CASSPSLAGESNEQFF
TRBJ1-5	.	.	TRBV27	TGTGCCAGCAGGATGACTCAGGTTAGCAATCAGCCCCAGCATTTT	CASRMTQVSNQPQHF
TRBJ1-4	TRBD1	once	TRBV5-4	TGTGCCAGCAGCGCGCGCCAGGGGGCTAATGAAAAACTGTTTTTT	CASSARQGANEKLFF
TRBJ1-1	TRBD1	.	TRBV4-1	TGCGCCAGCAGCCAAGATGGGCAGGGGGCTAAGCTTAACACTGAAGCTTTCTTT	CASSQDGQGAKLNTEAFF
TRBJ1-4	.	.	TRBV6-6	TGTGCCAGCAGTTACGCAGGCTCAACTAATGAAAAACTGTTTTTT	CASSYAGSTNEKLFF
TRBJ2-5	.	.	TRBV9	TGTGCCAGCAGCGTAGAGGGAGAAGGGACCCAGTACTTC	CASSVEGEGTQYF
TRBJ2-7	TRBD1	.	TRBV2	TGTGCCAGCATTCAGGGGGCCTCCTACGAGCAGTACTTC	CASIQGASYEQYF
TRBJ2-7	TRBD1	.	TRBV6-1	TGTGCCAGCAGTGAAGCTGGGACAGGGGTGAGCGAGCAGTACTTC	CASSEAGTGVSEQYF
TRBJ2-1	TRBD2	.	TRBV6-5	TGTGCCAGCATAGGGGCGGGGGGATTAAATGAGCAGTTCTTC	CASIGAGGLNEQFF
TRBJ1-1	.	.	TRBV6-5	TGTGCCAGCAGTTACACGAACACTGAAGCTTTCTTT	CASSYTNTEAFF
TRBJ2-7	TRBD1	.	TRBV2	TGTGCCAGCAGTTCGGACAGGGTCTACGAGCAGTACTTC	CASSSDRVYEQYF
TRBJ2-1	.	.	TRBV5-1	TGCGCCAGCAGCTTGGGGCAGGGATCCTACAATGAGCAGTTCTTC	CASSLGQGSYNEQFF
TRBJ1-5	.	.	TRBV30	TGTGCCTGGAGCCCCGACGGGCCCCTATCGCCCCAGCATTTT	CAWSPDGPLSPQHF
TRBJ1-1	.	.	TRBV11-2	TGTGCCAGCAGCTTAAAGATTTCTGAAGCTTTCTTT	CASSLKISEAFF
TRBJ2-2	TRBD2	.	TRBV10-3	TGTGCCATCAGCCTTACTAGCGGGGTCGGGACCGGGGAGCTGTTTTTT	CAISLTSGVGTGELFF
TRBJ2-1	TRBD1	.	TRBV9	TGTGCCAGCAGCCCTCGCAGTGCAGACAGGGGGCTAAGCAATGAGCAGTTCTTC	CASSPRSADRGLSNEQFF
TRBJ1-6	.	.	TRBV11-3	TGTGCCAGCAGCTCCGGACAGTCAAATTCACCCCTCCACTTT	CASSSGQSNSPLHF
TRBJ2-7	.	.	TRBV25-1	TGTGCCAGCAGCTCTACCTACGAGCAGTACTTC	CASSSTYEQYF
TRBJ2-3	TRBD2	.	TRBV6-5	TGTGCCAGCAGTATAGCGGGGGCCCCGCAAGATACGCAGTATTTT	CASSIAGAPQDTQYF
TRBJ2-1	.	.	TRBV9	TGTGCCAGCAGCGTAACGGGGGTCCATGAGCAGTTCTTC	CASSVTGVHEQFF
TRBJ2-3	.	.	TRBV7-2	TGTGCCAGCAGCCTAGACGAGGGTTGGAATACGCAGTATTTT	CASSLDEGWNTQYF
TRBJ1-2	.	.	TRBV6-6	TGTGCCAGCAGTTACGGTACGGGACAAGCTAACTATGGCTACACCTTC	CASSYGTGQANYGYTF
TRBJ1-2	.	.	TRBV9	TGTGCCAGCAGCGTAGGGGACTACGGTACCTATGGCTACACCTTC	CASSVGDYGTYGYTF
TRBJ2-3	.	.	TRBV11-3	TGTGCCAGCAGCTTAGGTGGGCAGGGTGGCACAGATACGCAGTATTTT	CASSLGGQGGTDTQYF
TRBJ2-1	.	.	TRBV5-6	TGTGCCAGCAGCCCGGACCCCAATGAGCAGTTCTTC	CASSPDPNEQFF
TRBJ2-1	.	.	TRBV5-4	TGTGCCAGCAGGGGGTCCTACAATGAGCAGTTCTTC	CASRGSYNEQFF
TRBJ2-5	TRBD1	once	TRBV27	TGTGCCAGCAGTTTATTCCAGGGGGAAGAGACCCAGTACTTC	CASSLFQGEETQYF
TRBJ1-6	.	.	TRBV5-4	TGTGCCAGCAGCTCCTGGCCGGGGGCTCAGTCACCCCTCCACTTT	CASSSWPGAQSPLHF